The present entry profiles one TCR beta chain with its context. Its antigen has not been determined. No clone much larger than this one lies a single base away; base qualities are absent. The entry originates in a study of post-analysis software for immune sequencing data (dated by TCRdb to the mid-2010s). Turning to the overall study: Disease courses on record covered relapsing-remitting, secondary progressive and progressive-relapsing multiple sclerosis, though some patients had no subtype annotation. The patient repertoires were compared against approximately eleven previously published healthy control repertoires obtained from donors aged 6 to 25 years. A subset of samples was prepared in parallel using single-end sample barcoding, then pooled and co-amplified after Illumina adapter ligation. Here is what the overall study found, with its caveats: Roughly 5 TRBV segments, including TRBV5-6, TRBV5-1 and TRBV20-1, were significantly more frequent in patients than controls. Direct clustering with F measure revealed strong co-clustering of samples prepared in the same batch, which led to a batch-effect correction. Normalized Chao1 diversity was significantly lower in multiple sclerosis patients than controls, suggesting substantial peripheral T-cell clonal expansion. The multiple sclerosis patient group was slightly younger than the control group.

TCR beta repertoires were profiled from peripheral blood of 10 to 15 young patients with multiple sclerosis to demonstrate the VDJtools post-analysis software. The multiple sclerosis patients were children and adolescents ranging in age from 6 to 15 years. Relative to germline, V is missing 0 bases and J is missing 1 base, with 5 bases of the junction outside any gene match. From cysteine to phenylalanine, the CDR3 is 16 amino acids long. The retained sequence is limited to the CDR3, 48 bases, with the frame set at the first base. The CDR1 and CDR2 encoded by the germline V gene (reference sequence) are DFQATT and SNEGSKA. The library came from PCR. Sequencer: Illumina HiSeq 2500. To reduce PCR and sequencing biases, unique molecular identifiers were built into the TCR beta cDNA libraries. Every 1 to 10 million input T cells yielded roughly 500,000 cDNA molecules, meaning each molecule approximated one T cell. The patient libraries were prepared and sequenced using the same protocol as the earlier healthy control dataset. Samples belonging to the same batch were prepared together, multiplexed and sequenced on a shared HiSeq lane. Turning to the authors' computational methods: MIGEC was used to process the raw barcoded reads, and molecular identifier groups with only a single read were discarded before consensus assembly and CDR3 extraction. Clonotype tables were post-analysed with VDJtools, and diversity was normalized by down-sampling all datasets to the smallest sample size. In repertoire overlap clustering, CDR3 amino acid sequences, but not nucleotide sequences, were matched to correct batch-related cross-sample contamination. TCRdb reprocessing: public reads trimmed at Q25 with fastp, clones called with MiXCR, in-frame beta chains kept. Rows merge per CDR3 protein into single entries with the most common DNA and genes. V and J calls and clone size were set by TCRdb, not the authors. The sample contains roughly 540,000 distinct CDR3 sequences, around 31% of them found a single time. Approximately 6% of the sample is held by the ten biggest clonotypes.

Sequencing was done on a sample of blood. This chain joins TRBV20-1 to TRBJ2-5, and 10 junctional nucleotides match TRBD2. This TCR derives from a girl between 2 and 17 years old with multiple sclerosis. Here is the DNA: TGCAGTGCTAGAGATGCTAGCGGGGGCTCCCAAGAGACCCAGTACTTC. Its coded protein is CSARDASGGSQETQYF.